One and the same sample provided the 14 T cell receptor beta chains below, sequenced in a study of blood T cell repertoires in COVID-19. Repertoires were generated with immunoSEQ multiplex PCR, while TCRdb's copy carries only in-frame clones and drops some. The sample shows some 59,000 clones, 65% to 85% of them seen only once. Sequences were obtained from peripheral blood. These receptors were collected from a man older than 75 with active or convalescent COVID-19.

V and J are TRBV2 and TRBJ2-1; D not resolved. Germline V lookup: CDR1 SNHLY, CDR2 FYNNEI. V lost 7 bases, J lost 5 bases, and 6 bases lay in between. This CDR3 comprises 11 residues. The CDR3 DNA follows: TGTGCCAGCACCGTAAACAATGAGCAGTTCTTC. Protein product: CASTVNNEQFF.

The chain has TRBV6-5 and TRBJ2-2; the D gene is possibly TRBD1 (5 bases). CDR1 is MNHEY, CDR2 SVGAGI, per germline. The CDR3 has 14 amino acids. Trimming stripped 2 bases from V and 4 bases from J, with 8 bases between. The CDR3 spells CASSYDTGTGELFF. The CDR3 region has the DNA TGTGCCAGCAGTTACGATACAGGCACCGGGGAGCTGTTTTTT.

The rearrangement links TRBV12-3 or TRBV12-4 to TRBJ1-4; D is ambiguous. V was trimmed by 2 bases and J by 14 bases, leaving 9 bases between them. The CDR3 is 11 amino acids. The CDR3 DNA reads TGTGCCAGCAGTTTAACCGAGGCCCTGTTTTTT. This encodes CASSLTEALFF.

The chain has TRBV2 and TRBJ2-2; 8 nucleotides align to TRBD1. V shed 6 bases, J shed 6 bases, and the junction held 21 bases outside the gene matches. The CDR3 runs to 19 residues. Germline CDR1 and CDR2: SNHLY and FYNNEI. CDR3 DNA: TGTGCCAGCAGGGACGGCTACAGATCGACAGGGGATAATGCCGGGGAGCTGTTTTTT. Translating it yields CASRDGYRSTGDNAGELFF.

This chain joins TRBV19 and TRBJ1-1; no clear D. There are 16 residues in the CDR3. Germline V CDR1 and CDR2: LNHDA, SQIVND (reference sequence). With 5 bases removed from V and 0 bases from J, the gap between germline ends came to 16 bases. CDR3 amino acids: CASSPRLALMNTEAFF. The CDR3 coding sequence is TGTGCCAGTAGTCCCCGACTGGCCCTTATGAACACTGAAGCTTTCTTT.

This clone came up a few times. CDR3 protein: CASSLGTGVSGELFF. CDR3 bases: TGTGCCAGCAGCTTAGGCACGGGAGTTTCCGGGGAGCTGTTTTTT. This chain uses TRBV27 with TRBJ2-2; tentative D call: TRBD2 (6 bases). CDR1 and CDR2 (germline): MNHEY, SMNVEV (reference sequence). V shed 6 bases and J shed 6 bases, with 17 bases lying between them. This CDR3 region has 15 residues.

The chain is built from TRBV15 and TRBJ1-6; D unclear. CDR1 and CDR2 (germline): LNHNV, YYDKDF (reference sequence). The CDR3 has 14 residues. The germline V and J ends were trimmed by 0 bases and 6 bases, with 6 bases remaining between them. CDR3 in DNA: TGTGCCACCAGCAGAGATAGGAGTAATTCACCCCTCCACTTT. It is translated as CATSRDRSNSPLHF.

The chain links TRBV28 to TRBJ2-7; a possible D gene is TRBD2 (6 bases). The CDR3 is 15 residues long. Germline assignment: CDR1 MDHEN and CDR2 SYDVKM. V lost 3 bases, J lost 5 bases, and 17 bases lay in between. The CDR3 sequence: CASSLARDGGDEQYF. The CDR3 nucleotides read TGTGCCAGCAGTTTGGCCCGGGACGGAGGGGACGAGCAGTACTTC.

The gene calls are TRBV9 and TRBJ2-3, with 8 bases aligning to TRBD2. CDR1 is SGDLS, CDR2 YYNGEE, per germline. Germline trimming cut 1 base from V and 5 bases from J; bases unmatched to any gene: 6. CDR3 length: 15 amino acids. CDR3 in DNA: TGTGCCAGCAGCGTACCCGGGGGGGCTGGAGATACGCAGTATTTT. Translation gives CASSVPGGAGDTQYF.

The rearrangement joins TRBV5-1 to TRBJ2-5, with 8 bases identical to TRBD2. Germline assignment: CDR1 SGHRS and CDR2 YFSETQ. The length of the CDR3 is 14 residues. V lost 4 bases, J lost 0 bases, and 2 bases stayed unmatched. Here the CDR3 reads CASSGGGYQETQYF. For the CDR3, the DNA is TGCGCCAGCAGCGGCGGGGGGTACCAAGAGACCCAGTACTTC. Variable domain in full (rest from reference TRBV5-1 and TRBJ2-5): KAGVTQTPRYLIKTRGQQVTLSCSPISGHRSVSWYQQTPGQGLQFLFEYFSETQRNKGNFPGRFSGRQFSNSRSEMNVSTLELGDSALYLCASSGGGYQETQYFGPGTRLLVL.

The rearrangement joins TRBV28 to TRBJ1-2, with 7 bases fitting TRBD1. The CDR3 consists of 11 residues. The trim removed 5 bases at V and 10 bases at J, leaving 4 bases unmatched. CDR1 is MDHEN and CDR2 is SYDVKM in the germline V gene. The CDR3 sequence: CASSMTGTYTF. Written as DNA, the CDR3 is TGTGCCAGCAGTATGACAGGGACCTACACCTTC.

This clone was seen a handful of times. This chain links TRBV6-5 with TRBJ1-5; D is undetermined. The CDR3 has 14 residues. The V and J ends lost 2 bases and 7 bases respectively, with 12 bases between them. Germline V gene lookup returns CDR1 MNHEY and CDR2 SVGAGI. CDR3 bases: TGTGCCAGCAGTTACAACGGACGCGGGCAGCCCCAGCATTTT. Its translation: CASSYNGRGQPQHF.

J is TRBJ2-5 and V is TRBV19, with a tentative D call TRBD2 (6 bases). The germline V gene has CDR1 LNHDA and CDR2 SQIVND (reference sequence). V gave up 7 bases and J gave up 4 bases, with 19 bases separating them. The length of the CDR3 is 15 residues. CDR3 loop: CASTRGVGGRETQYF. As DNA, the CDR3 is TGTGCCAGTACCCGCGGGGTCGGGGGTCGAGAGACCCAGTACTTC.

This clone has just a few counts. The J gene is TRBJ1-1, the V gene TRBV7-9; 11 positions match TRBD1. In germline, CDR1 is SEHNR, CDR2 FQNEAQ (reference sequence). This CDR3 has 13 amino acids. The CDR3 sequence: CAGTGGLGTEAFF. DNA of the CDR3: TGTGCTGGGACAGGGGGGCTTGGTACTGAAGCTTTCTTT.